This paragraph covers one T cell receptor beta chain sequence. In the original workflow: Reference gene primer amplification in the assay estimated nucleated cell counts. Using immunoSEQ multiplex PCR, the repertoire was profiled, and TCRdb retains in-frame clones only, with some absent. V, J and clone size were drawn from that table, and D and trimming were deduced from the DNA. This sample carries roughly 41,000 clones, 90% of them seen once, and the ten largest clones take 25% to 30%. The data were obtained in a study of blood T cell repertoires in COVID-19. About the research overall: Italy, Spain and the United States were the sources of the convalescent and acute COVID-19 samples. Sources were T cells, B-cell-depleted T cells, or PBMCs; the material itself was cDNA or gDNA.

CDR1 and CDR2 from the germline V gene are SGDLS and YYNGEE. The CDR3 contains 16 residues. V was shortened by 4 bases and J by 1 base, with 14 bases between the two germline ends. The sequence was collected from a man in his fifties or sixties with active or convalescent COVID-19. The J gene is TRBJ2-2, the V gene TRBV9, with TRBD2 as a possible D gene (6 bases). The specimen sequenced was peripheral blood. This chain's CDR3 is CASSPLAARNTGELFF. CDR3 DNA: TGTGCCAGCAGCCCGTTAGCGGCCAGGAACACCGGGGAGCTGTTTTTT.